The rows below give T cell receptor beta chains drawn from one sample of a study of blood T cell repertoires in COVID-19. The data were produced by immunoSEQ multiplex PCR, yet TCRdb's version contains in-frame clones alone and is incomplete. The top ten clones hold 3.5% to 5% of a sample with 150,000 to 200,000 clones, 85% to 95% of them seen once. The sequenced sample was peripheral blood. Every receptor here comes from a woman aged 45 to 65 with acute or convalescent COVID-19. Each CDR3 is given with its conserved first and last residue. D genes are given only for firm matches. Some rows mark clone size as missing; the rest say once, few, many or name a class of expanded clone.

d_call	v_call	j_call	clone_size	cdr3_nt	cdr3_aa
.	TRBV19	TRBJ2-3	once	TGTGCCAGTAGTACCTCCCCGGCGGGACCCGCAGATACGCAGTATTTT	CASSTSPAGPADTQYF
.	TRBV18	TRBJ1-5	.	TGTGCCAGCTCACCTCATAGCAATCAGCCCCAGCATTTT	CASSPHSNQPQHF
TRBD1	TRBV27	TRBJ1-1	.	TGTGCCAGCAGTTTAAGGGGGCTAGTTTCCACTGAAGCTTTCTTT	CASSLRGLVSTEAFF
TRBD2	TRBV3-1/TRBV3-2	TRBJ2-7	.	TGTGCCAGCAGCCAAGACCGACTAGCCGAGCAGTACTTC	CASSQDRLAEQYF
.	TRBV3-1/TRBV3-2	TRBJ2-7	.	TGTGCCAGCAGCCCGGTTCCGAACTACGAGCAGTACTTC	CASSPVPNYEQYF
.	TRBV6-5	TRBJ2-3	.	TGTGCCAGCAGTTCAGGGAGGAGCACAGATACGCAGTATTTT	CASSSGRSTDTQYF
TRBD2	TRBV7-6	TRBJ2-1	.	TGTGCCAGCAGCCCGGGACTAGCGGGTCCCTGGGAGCAGTTCTTC	CASSPGLAGPWEQFF
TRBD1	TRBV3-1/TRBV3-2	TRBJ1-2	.	TGTGCCAGCAGCCCTTTGGGGGGGACAGGGGGCATAGGTGGCTACACCTTC	CASSPLGGTGGIGGYTF
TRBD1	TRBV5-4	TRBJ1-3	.	TGTGCCAGCAGTCAGGGGACAGGCTCTGGAAACACCATATATTTT	CASSQGTGSGNTIYF
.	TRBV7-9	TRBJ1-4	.	TGTGCCAGCAGCTCTCAAGGAGGGCCGATTGAAAAACTGTTTTTT	CASSSQGGPIEKLFF
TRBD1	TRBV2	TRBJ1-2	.	TGTGCCAGCGGGGACAGGGGTGACTATGGCTACACCTTC	CASGDRGDYGYTF
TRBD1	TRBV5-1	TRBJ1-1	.	TGCGCCAGCAGCTTGGACAGGGGGGGAACTGAAGCTTTCTTT	CASSLDRGGTEAFF
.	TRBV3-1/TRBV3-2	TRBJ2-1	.	TGTGCCAGCAGCGACAAAGGGGGCGGGACAATGAAGCAGTTCTTC	CASSDKGGGTMKQFF
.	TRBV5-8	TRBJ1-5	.	TGTGCCAGCAGTCTGAATTTAGGGGTGCAGGATGGTAGTAGCAATCAGCCCCAGCATTTT	CASSLNLGVQDGSSNQPQHF
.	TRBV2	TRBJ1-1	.	TGTGCCAGCAGTGATGGGATAGGGGACACTGAAGCTTTCTTT	CASSDGIGDTEAFF
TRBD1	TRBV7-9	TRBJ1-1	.	TGTGCCAGCAGCTTAGAGGGACAGCTGAACACTGAAGCTTTCTTT	CASSLEGQLNTEAFF
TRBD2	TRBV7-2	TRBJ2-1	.	TGTGCCAGCAGCTTAGATGCCCCTAGCGGGAAGAGGAATGAGCAGTTCTTC	CASSLDAPSGKRNEQFF
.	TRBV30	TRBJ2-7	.	TGTGCCTGGAGGACAGACACTCTCGGGGAGCAGTACTTC	CAWRTDTLGEQYF
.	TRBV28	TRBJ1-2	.	TGTGCCAGCAGTTTAGGCGGGGGCGGTGAGTTGAACTATGGCTACACCTTC	CASSLGGGGELNYGYTF
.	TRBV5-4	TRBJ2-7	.	TGTGCCAGCAGCCAACAGGGTAACGAGCAGTACTTC	CASSQQGNEQYF
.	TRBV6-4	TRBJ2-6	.	TGTGCCAGCAGTCCCGACAGGACTGGGGCCAACGTCCTGACTTTC	CASSPDRTGANVLTF
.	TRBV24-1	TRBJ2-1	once	TGTGCCACCAGTGATTTGCAGGGGCCTGAGCAGTTCTTC	CATSDLQGPEQFF
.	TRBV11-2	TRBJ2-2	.	TGTGCCAGCAGCTCTAACAGGGAGGGCACCGGGGAGCTGTTTTTT	CASSSNREGTGELFF
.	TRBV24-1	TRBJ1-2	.	TGTGCCACCAGTGATAAAACAGAGGGCTACACCTTC	CATSDKTEGYTF
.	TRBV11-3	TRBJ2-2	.	TGTGCCAGCAGGGAAGAGGCCGGGGAGCTGTTTTTT	CASREEAGELFF